This entry concerns a single TCR beta chain. Its antigen specificity is not known. Qualities for individual bases were not recorded, and no much larger clone is one base off. V loses 3 bases, J loses 1 base, and the germline ends lie 14 bases apart. CDR1 and CDR2 are drawn from the germline V gene: SGHRS, YFSETQ. The CDR3, cysteine through phenylalanine, is 15 amino acids long. Of the read, only the CDR3 DNA is kept; its 45 bases are in frame from base 1. Using the deep immunoSEQ assay, multiplex PCR amplified TCR CDR3 regions from genomic DNA. Extracted genomic DNA from each cell subset was spread evenly across all wells of several immunoSEQ 96-well plates, with each plate serving as a replicate. For sorted subsets, each replicate PCR was loaded with around 200 ng genomic DNA, equivalent to roughly 30,000 T cell genomes. Purified libraries were measured with a Qubit 3.0 fluorometer, size-checked on a Bioanalyzer 2100, and measured again with the KAPA Library Quantification kit. Every immunoSEQ 96-well plate was sequenced on a separate single-read 150-cycle Illumina NextSeq 550 flow cell. The paper's processing steps were these. The immunoSEQ output contained only junctional sequences without quality scores, so filtering could not match that applied to full-length reads. Sequences were annotated with PyIR, a Python wrapper for IgBLAST v1.9, and V/J genes and CDR3 were assigned using IMGT germline references. Reads with weak V/J assignments (E-value above 1e-6), missing CDR3, stop codons, out-of-frame junctions, or ambiguous translated residues were removed. V3J clonotypes were defined as sequences sharing an identical inferred V gene, J gene, and CDR3 amino acid sequence. To compute the percentage overlap between repertoires, the number of shared unique clonotypes was divided by the size of the smaller repertoire. Three approaches were used to assess repertoire richness: RTK rarefaction, the Chao1 estimator, and Recon v2.1 estimates of unobserved clonotypes. For all TCRbeta clonotypes obtained by the gDNA method from a few donors, generation probabilities were computed with OLGA. Here the immuneACCESS table is served through TCRdb, limited to in-frame sequences with V and J called. Missing clones are a known gap in these copies; in checked studies unresolved V genes cover under half, and the rest lacks a known reason. V and J calls and clone size are copied from that table; D and trimming were computed from the DNA. The sample table holds about 2.2 million clones, of which just under 95% were seen once. The leading ten clones occupy 1.5% to 2% of the sample.

CD8 naive samples were CD45RO-negative cells positively selected for CCR7, giving a CD45RA+CCR7+ population that excluded TemRA cells. The donors were healthy, HIV-negative adults who had no recently reported acute infections or vaccinations. Every donor was a Caucasian adult residing in Nashville, Tennessee, USA. Blood was collected by leukapheresis, and PBMCs were isolated by Ficoll-Histopaque density gradient centrifugation and then cryopreserved in liquid nitrogen vapor phase. Purity and quantity of every magnetically sorted T cell population were checked by analytical flow cytometry. Genomic DNA was isolated from each sorted fraction and quantified by UV absorbance on a Nanodrop 2000c. The entry originates in a study of shared clonotypes between healthy human individuals (dated by TCRdb to between 2020 and 2021). Study-wide context: The cohort comprised a couple of women and a few men aged 18 to 49 years. Blood TCR repertoires of five healthy adults were deeply sequenced to estimate repertoire size and the extent of clonotype sharing between individuals. Leukapheresis yielded between about 0.94 and 9.5 billion PBMCs per donor. For each donor, three plates each were used for CD4 naive and CD4 memory, two plates were used for CD8 naive, and one plate was used for CD8 memory. To increase sequencing depth and limit assay-specific biases, different laboratories used diverse techniques to prepare libraries and sequence TCR repertoires. Study-wide findings and limitations: Sampling was limited to blood, and TCR repertoires in tissue likely differ from TCR repertoires in blood. Pairwise subsampling indicated that sequencing depth was expected to affect the degree of clonotype sharing among donors. Clonotypes shared by all four sorted-subset donors showed higher generation probabilities than non-shared clonotypes. Larger estimated clonotype richness was generally found for naive subsets than for memory subsets. The genetic and exposure-history diversity represented was limited by the small number of donors. When a handful of donors were compared, the shared fraction of clonotypes was around 4.6% for naive CD4, roughly 3.3% for naive CD8, 2% to 2.5% for memory CD4, and roughly 0.43% for memory CD8. Rarefaction of sorted-subset datasets indicated incomplete sequencing despite the large sequencing depth.

The sequence links TRBV5-1 to TRBJ2-7; the D match is possibly TRBD1 or TRBD2, with 5 bases aligned in each. The origin of this receptor is a man aged 18 to 30 in good health. Some clones in this sample may be carry-over from other donors' samples. Sequencing was done on a sample of naive CD8+ T cells from PBMCs. In light of the paper, this sample's cell subset or site label describes: CD45RA+CCR7+. CDR3 loop: CASSSNRDGSYEQYF. The DNA sequence is given as TGCGCCAGCAGCTCCAACCGGGACGGATCCTACGAGCAGTACTTC.